The rows below give T cell receptor beta chains drawn from one sample of a study of CD8 T cells in ankylosing spondylitis. TCRdb redid the calling of the 5' RACE reads with MiXCR, one entry per CDR3 protein. The sample records some 87,000 distinct CDR3 sequences, 8.8% being singletons. Sequences were obtained from blood, either unsorted or a sorted T cell fraction (not recorded which). All receptors derive from a male donor with ankylosing spondylitis or in good health (not recorded which). The CDR3 runs from the conserved cysteine through the conserved F or W. The D gene is left open where the match is weak. Part of the rows lack a size; the others show once, few, many or a class for expanded clones.

V gene	clone size	J gene	D gene	CDR3 protein	CDR3 DNA
TRBV9	many	TRBJ2-2	TRBD2	CASSGLAGSRGELFF	TGTGCCAGCAGCGGACTAGCGGGGTCTCGCGGGGAGCTGTTTTTT
TRBV5-1	many	TRBJ2-1	TRBD1	CASSGGQGVYNEQFF	TGCGCCAGCAGCGGAGGACAGGGGGTCTACAATGAGCAGTTCTTC
TRBV5-4	many	TRBJ2-7	TRBD2	CASSFGVAGTYEQYF	TGTGCCAGCAGCTTCGGGGTAGCGGGGACCTACGAGCAGTACTTC
TRBV29-1	many	TRBJ1-1	.	CSVFDRMNTEAFF	TGCAGCGTTTTCGACAGGATGAACACTGAAGCTTTCTTT
TRBV2	many	TRBJ2-4	TRBD1	CASSAGQGKNIQYF	TGTGCCAGCAGTGCCGGACAGGGGAAAAACATTCAGTACTTC
TRBV27	.	TRBJ1-2	.	CASSPRDRVPF	TGTGCCAGCAGTCCTCGGGACCGTGTCCCCTTC
TRBV20-1	many	TRBJ2-5	TRBD2	CSAPRTSGASQYF	TGCAGTGCTCCCCGGACTAGCGGGGCGTCCCAGTACTTC
TRBV29-1	many	TRBJ2-3	.	CSVQVMKSDTQYF	TGCAGCGTTCAGGTTATGAAATCAGATACGCAGTATTTT
TRBV5-1	.	TRBJ2-5	.	CASSVRQVSETQYF	TGCGCCAGCAGCGTAAGACAGGTTTCTGAGACCCAGTACTTC
TRBV5-1	many	TRBJ1-2	TRBD1	CASKGTGDGYTF	TGCGCCAGCAAGGGGACAGGGGACGGCTACACCTTC
TRBV5-1	few	TRBJ2-5	.	CASSLKGFGETQYF	TGCGCCAGCAGCTTGAAGGGATTCGGTGAGACCCAGTACTTC
TRBV5-6	many	TRBJ1-5	TRBD1	CASSRNTGSGGQPQHF	TGTGCCAGCAGCAGAAATACAGGGTCAGGGGGTCAGCCCCAGCATTTT
TRBV7-2	many	TRBJ2-7	TRBD2	CASSTGTSGGALEEQYF	TGTGCCAGCAGCACCGGGACTAGCGGGGGGGCATTGGAAGAGCAGTACTTC
TRBV12-3/TRBV12-4	many	TRBJ1-1	TRBD1	CAIEQGDTEAFF	TGTGCCATCGAACAGGGGGACACTGAAGCTTTCTTT
TRBV20-1	many	TRBJ2-3	.	CSAPEGGSTDTQYF	TGCAGTGCCCCGGAGGGGGGAAGCACAGATACGCAGTATTTT
TRBV5-1	many	TRBJ2-3	TRBD2	CASSPGTSGTITDTQYF	TGCGCCAGCAGCCCCGGGACTAGCGGTACGATCACAGATACGCAGTATTTT
TRBV18	many	TRBJ2-3	.	CASSPQTGYTDTQYF	TGTGCCAGCTCCCCACAGACAGGTTACACAGATACGCAGTATTTT
TRBV29-1	many	TRBJ1-1	.	CSVVWRTEAFF	TGCAGCGTTGTTTGGAGGACTGAAGCTTTCTTT
TRBV12-3/TRBV12-4	many	TRBJ1-5	.	CASSADGYNQPQHF	TGTGCCAGCAGTGCCGACGGTTACAATCAGCCCCAGCATTTT
TRBV5-1	many	TRBJ2-2	TRBD1	CASSQDRANTGELFF	TGCGCCAGCAGCCAGGACAGGGCGAACACCGGGGAGCTGTTTTTT
TRBV7-6	.	TRBJ2-1	TRBD2	CASSSVTSGGPNEQFF	TGTGCCAGCAGCTCGGTGACTAGCGGGGGACCCAATGAGCAGTTCTTC
TRBV5-1	many	TRBJ2-3	TRBD2	CASSGGTAGAQYF	TGCGCCAGCAGCGGGGGGACCGCGGGGGCGCAGTATTTT
TRBV6-5	many	TRBJ2-2	TRBD1	CASSYPTGGTDTGELFF	TGTGCCAGCAGTTACCCGACAGGGGGCACGGACACCGGGGAGCTGTTTTTT
TRBV28	many	TRBJ1-2	.	CASRHTGQAGYTF	TGTGCCAGCAGACATACAGGGCAGGCTGGCTACACCTTC
TRBV12-3/TRBV12-4	many	TRBJ1-2	.	CASWGFYGYTF	TGTGCCAGCTGGGGTTTTTATGGCTACACCTTC
TRBV29-1	many	TRBJ2-7	TRBD1	CSVAEPDRGLDYEQYF	TGCAGCGTTGCCGAACCCGACAGGGGGCTAGACTACGAGCAGTACTTC
TRBV4-2	many	TRBJ1-1	TRBD1	CASSQDQQGVLNTEAFF	TGTGCCAGCAGCCAAGATCAGCAGGGGGTCCTGAACACTGAAGCTTTCTTT
TRBV28	many	TRBJ2-7	.	CASSNRDNSYEQYF	TGTGCCAGCAGTAACCGGGACAACTCCTACGAGCAGTACTTC
TRBV7-3	many	TRBJ2-1	.	CASSLVGGPSYNEQFF	TGTGCCAGCAGCCTGGTTGGGGGTCCCTCCTACAATGAGCAGTTCTTC
TRBV3-1	many	TRBJ1-6	.	CASSLQENNSPLHF	TGTGCCAGCAGCCTCCAGGAGAATAATTCACCCCTCCACTTT
TRBV2	many	TRBJ2-1	.	CASRRFSYNEQFF	TGTGCCAGCAGGCGATTCTCCTACAATGAGCAGTTCTTC
TRBV7-6	few	TRBJ2-2	.	CASKLTRASNTGELFF	TGTGCCAGCAAGCTAACCAGGGCTTCTAACACCGGGGAGCTGTTTTTT
TRBV7-2	few	TRBJ1-2	TRBD1	CASSIQGAYGYTF	TGTGCCAGCAGTATACAGGGGGCTTATGGCTACACCTTC
TRBV15	many	TRBJ1-1	TRBD1	CATSRADRGGTEAFF	TGTGCCACCAGCAGGGCAGACAGGGGTGGCACTGAAGCTTTCTTT
TRBV11-2	many	TRBJ1-6	.	CASSQTGENSPLHF	TGTGCCAGCAGCCAGACAGGCGAGAATTCACCCCTCCACTTT
TRBV18	few	TRBJ1-1	TRBD1	CASSPLGQGARSVAEAFF	TGTGCCAGCTCACCACTCGGACAGGGGGCGAGGTCCGTGGCTGAAGCTTTCTTT
TRBV15	many	TRBJ1-4	.	CATSRDFGAGTRLPFF	.
TRBV24-1	.	TRBJ2-5	.	CATSDPDRHGETQYF	TGTGCCACCAGTGACCCGGACAGACACGGGGAGACCCAGTACTTC
TRBV12-3/TRBV12-4	few	TRBJ2-3	.	CASSPTVSTDTQYF	TGTGCCAGCAGCCCCACGGTGAGCACAGATACGCAGTATTTT
TRBV12-3/TRBV12-4	.	TRBJ2-1	.	CASSSQSGGALGNEQFF	TGTGCCAGCAGTTCCCAAAGCGGCGGAGCCTTGGGGAATGAGCAGTTCTTC